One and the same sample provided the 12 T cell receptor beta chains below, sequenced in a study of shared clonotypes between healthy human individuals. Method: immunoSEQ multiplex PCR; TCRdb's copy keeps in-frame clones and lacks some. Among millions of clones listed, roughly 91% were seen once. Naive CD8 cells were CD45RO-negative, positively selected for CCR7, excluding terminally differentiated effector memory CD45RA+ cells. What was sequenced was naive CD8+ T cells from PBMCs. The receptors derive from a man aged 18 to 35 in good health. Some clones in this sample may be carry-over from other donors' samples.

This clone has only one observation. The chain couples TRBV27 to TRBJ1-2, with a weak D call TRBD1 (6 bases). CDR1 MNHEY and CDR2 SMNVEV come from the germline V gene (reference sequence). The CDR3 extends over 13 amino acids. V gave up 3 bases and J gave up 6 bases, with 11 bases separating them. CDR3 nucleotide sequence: TGTGCCAGCAGTTTTGGGGGGCCGAATGGCTACACCTTC. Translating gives CASSFGGPNGYTF.

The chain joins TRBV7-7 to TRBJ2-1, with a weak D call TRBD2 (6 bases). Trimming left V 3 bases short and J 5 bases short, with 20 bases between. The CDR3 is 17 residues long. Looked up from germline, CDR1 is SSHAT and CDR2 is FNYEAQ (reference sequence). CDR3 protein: CASSFRQGRDFHNEQFF. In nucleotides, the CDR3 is TGTGCCAGCAGCTTCCGGCAGGGAAGGGACTTTCACAATGAGCAGTTCTTC.

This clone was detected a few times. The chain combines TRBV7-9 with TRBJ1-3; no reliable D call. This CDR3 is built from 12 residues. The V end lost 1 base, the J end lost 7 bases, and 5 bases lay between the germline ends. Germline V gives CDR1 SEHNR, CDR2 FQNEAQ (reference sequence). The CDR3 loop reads CASSLGLNTIYF. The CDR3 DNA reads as TGTGCCAGCAGCTTAGGCTTGAACACCATATATTTT.

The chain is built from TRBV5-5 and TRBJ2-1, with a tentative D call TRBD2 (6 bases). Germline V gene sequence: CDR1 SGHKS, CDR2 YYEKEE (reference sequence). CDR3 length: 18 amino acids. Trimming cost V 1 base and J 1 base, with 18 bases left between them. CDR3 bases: TGTGCCAGCAGCTTGACCCCCAGGAGGGTTGATTCCTACAATGAGCAGTTCTTC. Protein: CASSLTPRRVDSYNEQFF.

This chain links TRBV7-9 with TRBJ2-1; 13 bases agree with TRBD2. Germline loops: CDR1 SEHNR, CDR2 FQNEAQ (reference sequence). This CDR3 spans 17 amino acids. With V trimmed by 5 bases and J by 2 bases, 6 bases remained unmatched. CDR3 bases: TGTGCCAGCAGCCCGGGACTAGCGGGGTGGACCTACAATGAGCAGTTCTTC. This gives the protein CASSPGLAGWTYNEQFF.

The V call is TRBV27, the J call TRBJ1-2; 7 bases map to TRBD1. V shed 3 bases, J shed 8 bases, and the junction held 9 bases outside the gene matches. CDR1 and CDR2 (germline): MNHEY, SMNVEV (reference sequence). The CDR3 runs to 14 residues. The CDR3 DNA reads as TGTGCCAGCAGTTTTACAGGGGTAAAAGGAGGCTACACCTTC. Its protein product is CASSFTGVKGGYTF.

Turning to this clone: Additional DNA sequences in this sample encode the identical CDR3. The CDR3 DNA sequence: TGTGCCAGCAGCCCCGGGACAGCGAACACTGAAGCTTTCTTT. This encodes CASSPGTANTEAFF. V usage is TRBV9 and J usage is TRBJ1-1, with 7 bases matching TRBD1. After removal of 4 bases from V and 1 base from J, the junction contained 4 bases not matched to a gene. There are 14 residues in the CDR3. Germline V lookup: CDR1 SGDLS, CDR2 YYNGEE. Full variable domain (missing parts from reference TRBV9 and TRBJ1-1): DSGVTQTPKHLITATGQRVTLRCSPRSGDLSVYWYQQSLDQGLQFLIQYYNGEERAKGNILERFSAQQFPDLHSELNLSSLELGDSALYFCASSPGTANTEAFFGQGTRLTVV.

The CDR3 reads CASSITGKGLQGYTF. DNA for the CDR3: TGTGCCAGTAGTATTACCGGCAAGGGGCTTCAAGGCTACACCTTC. The chain combines TRBV19 with TRBJ1-2, with D perhaps matching TRBD1 (5 bases). CDR3 length equals 15 residues. Trimming took 3 bases from V and 8 from J, leaving 19 bases between them. Germline-derived CDR1 and CDR2 are LNHDA and SQIVND (reference sequence).

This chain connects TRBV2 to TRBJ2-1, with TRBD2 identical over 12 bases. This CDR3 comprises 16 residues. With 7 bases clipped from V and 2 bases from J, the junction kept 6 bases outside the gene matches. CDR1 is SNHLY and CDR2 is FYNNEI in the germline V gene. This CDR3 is CASILTSGSPYNEQFF. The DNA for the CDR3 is TGTGCCAGCATTTTGACTAGCGGGAGCCCCTACAATGAGCAGTTCTTC.

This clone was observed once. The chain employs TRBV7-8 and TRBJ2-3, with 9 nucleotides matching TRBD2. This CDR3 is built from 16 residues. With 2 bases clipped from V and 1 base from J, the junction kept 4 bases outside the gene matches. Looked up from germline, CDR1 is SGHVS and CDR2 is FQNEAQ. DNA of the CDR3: TGTGCCAGCAGCTTACAGGCGGGAGGGGGCACAGATACGCAGTATTTT. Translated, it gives CASSLQAGGGTDTQYF.

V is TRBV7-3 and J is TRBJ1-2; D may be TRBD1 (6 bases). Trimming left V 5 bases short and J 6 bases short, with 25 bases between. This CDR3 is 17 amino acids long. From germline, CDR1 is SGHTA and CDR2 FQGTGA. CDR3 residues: CASSLTGFGPFLDGYTF. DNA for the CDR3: TGTGCCAGCAGCCTTACAGGGTTTGGGCCCTTCTTGGATGGCTACACCTTC.

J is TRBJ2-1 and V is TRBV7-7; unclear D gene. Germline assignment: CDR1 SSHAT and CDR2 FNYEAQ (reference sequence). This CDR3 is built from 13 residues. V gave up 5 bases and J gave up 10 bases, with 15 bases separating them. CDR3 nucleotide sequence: TGTGCCAGCAGCCCCTTTTTCGCCGGGGAGCAGTTCTTC. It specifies CASSPFFAGEQFF.